This TCR beta chain was identified during a study of T cell responses to AZD1222 COVID-19 vaccine. Trimming pared 4 bases from V and 7 bases from J, leaving 11 bases between. Germline lookup yields CDR1 GTSNPN and CDR2 SVGIG (reference sequence). The CDR3 has 13 residues. The protocol was immunoSEQ multiplex PCR, while the TCRdb copy is restricted to in-frame clones and leaves out a portion. Altogether roughly 97,000 clones are present, 70% to 90% being singletons, with the ten largest covering 2.8%. Broader study findings: Spike-specific TCR depth and breadth grew after two AZD1222 doses. At study baseline, merely six AZD1222 recipients were seropositive. Sampling captured repertoires only after the peak T cell response. White British donors predominated, females outnumbered males, and clonal diversity was possibly underestimated.

Of note for this clone: The antigen is unknown.

The sequenced sample was peripheral blood, obtained on day 0 of AZD1222 vaccination. This receptor was taken from an adult in good health. J is TRBJ1-6 and V is TRBV30, with a tentative D call TRBD1 (5 bases). CDR3 DNA sequence: TGTGCCTGGACCGGGACTAGGAATTCACCCCTCCACTTT. Amino acid sequence: CAWTGTRNSPLHF.